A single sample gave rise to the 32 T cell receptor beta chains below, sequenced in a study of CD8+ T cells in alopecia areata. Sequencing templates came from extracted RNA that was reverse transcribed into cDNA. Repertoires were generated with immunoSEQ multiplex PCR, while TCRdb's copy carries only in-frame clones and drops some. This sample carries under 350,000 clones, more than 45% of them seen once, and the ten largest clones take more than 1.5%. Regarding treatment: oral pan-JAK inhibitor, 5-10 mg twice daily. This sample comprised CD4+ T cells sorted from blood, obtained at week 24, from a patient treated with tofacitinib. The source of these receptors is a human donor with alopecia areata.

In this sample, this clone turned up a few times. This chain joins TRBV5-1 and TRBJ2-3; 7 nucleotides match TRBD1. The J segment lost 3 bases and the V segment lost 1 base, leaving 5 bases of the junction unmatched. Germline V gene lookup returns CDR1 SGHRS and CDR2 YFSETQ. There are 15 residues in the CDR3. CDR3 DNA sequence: TGCGCCAGCAGCTTGACAGGGGATCGTACAGATACGCAGTATTTT. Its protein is CASSLTGDRTDTQYF.

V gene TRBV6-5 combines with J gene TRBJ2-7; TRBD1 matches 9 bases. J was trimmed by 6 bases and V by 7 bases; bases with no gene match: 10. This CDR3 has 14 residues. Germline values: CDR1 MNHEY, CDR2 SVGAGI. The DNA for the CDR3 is TGTGCCAGCACCTCCGGGACAGGGCTCCGCGAGCAGTACTTC. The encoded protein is CASTSGTGLREQYF.

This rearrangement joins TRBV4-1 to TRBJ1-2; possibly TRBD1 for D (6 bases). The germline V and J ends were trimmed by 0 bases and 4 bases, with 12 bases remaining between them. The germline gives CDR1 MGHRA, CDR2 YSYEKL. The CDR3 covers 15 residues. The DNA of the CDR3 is TGCGCCAGCAGCCAAGATGGTCACAGGGCCTATGGCTACACCTTC. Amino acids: CASSQDGHRAYGYTF.

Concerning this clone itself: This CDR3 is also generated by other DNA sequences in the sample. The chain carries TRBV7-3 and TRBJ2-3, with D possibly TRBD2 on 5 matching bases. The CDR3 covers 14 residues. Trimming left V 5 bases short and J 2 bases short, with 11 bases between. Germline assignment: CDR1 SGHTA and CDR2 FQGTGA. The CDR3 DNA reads TGTGCCAGCAGCCTAGGACGGGACACAGATACGCAGTATTTT. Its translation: CASSLGRDTDTQYF.

The CDR3 DNA sequence: TGTGCCAGCAGCAGAGGAGGGGGAGGCTATGGCTACACCTTC. This gives the protein CASSRGGGGYGYTF. The rearrangement joins TRBV5-6 to TRBJ1-2; D may be TRBD1 (6 bases). The V gene lost 4 bases and the J gene lost 4 bases, with 14 bases spanning the gap. The CDR3 is made up of 14 amino acids. Germline CDR1 reads SGHDT; CDR2 reads YYEEEE. Full variable domain (outside the CDR3, taken from reference TRBV5-6 and TRBJ1-2): DAGVTQSPTHLIKTRGQQVTLRCSPKSGHDTVSWYQQALGQGPQFIFQYYEEEERQRGNFPDRFSGHQFPNYSSELNVNALLLGDSALYLCASSRGGGGYGYTFGSGTRLTVV.

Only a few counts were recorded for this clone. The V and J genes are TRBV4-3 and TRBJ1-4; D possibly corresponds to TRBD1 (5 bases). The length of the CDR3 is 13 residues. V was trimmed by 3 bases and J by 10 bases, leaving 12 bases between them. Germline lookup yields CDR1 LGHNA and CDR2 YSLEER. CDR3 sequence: CASSQLGQGKLFF. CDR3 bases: TGCGCCAGCAGCCAGCTTGGGCAGGGAAAACTGTTTTTT.

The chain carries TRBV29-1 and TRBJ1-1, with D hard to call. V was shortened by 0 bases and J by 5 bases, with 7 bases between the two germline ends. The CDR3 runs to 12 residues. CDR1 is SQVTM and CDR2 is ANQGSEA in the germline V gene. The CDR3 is CSVEDKGTEAFF. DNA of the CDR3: TGCAGCGTTGAAGACAAGGGAACTGAAGCTTTCTTT.

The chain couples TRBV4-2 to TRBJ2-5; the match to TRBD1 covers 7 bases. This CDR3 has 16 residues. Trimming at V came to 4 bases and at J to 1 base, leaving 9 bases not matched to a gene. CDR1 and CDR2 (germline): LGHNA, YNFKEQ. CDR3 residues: CASSLGQPRVQETQYF. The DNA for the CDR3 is TGTGCCAGCAGCCTGGGACAGCCCCGGGTCCAAGAGACCCAGTACTTC.

The CDR3 region has the DNA TGTGCCAGCAGCTTAGCAATGGCAGATACGCAGTATTTT. Translating it yields CASSLAMADTQYF. The rearrangement joins TRBV7-2 to TRBJ2-3, with D unresolved. From germline, CDR1 is SGHTA and CDR2 FQGNSA. V gave up 0 bases and J gave up 4 bases, with 5 bases separating them. The CDR3 is 13 residues long.

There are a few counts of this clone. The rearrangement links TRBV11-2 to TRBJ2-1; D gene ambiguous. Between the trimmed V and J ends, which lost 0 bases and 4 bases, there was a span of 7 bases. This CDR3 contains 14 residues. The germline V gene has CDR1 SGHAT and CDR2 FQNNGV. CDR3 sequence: CASSLEWSYNEQFF. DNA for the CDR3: TGTGCCAGCAGCTTAGAGTGGAGTTACAATGAGCAGTTCTTC.

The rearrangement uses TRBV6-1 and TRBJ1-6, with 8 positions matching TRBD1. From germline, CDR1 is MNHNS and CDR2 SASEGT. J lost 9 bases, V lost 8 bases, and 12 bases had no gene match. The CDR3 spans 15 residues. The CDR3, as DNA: TGTGCCAGCCGCGGGGGCACAGGGGGATTTTCACCCCTCCACTTT. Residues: CASRGGTGGFSPLHF.

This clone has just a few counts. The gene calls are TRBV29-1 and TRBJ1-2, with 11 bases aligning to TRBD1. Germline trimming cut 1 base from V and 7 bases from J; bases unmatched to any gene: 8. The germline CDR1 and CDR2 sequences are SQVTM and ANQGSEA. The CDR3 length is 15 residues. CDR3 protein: CSVEGERDRGSGYTF. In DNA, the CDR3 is TGCAGCGTTGAAGGGGAAAGGGACAGGGGGTCTGGCTACACCTTC.

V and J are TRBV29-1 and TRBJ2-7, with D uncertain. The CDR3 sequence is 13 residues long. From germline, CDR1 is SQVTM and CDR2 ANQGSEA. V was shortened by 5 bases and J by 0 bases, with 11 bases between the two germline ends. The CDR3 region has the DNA TGCAGCGTTCCCGGTGCTACCTCCTACGAGCAGTACTTC. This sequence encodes CSVPGATSYEQYF.

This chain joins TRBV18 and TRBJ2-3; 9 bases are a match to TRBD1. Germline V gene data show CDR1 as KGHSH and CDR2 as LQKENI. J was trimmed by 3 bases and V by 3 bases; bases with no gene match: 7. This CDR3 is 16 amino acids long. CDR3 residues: CASSPVGQGGTDTQYF. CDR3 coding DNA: TGTGCCAGCTCACCCGTGGGACAGGGAGGTACAGATACGCAGTATTTT.

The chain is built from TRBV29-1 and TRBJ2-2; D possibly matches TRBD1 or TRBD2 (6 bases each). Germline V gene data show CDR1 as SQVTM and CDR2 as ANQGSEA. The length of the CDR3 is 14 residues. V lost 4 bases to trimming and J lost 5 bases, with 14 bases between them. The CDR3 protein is CSVVRGELTGELFF. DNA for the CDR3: TGCAGCGTTGTGAGGGGGGAACTTACCGGGGAGCTGTTTTTT.

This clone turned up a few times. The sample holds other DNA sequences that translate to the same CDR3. The CDR3 sequence: CASSLAGGQETQYF. The CDR3 DNA reads TGTGCCAGCAGCTTAGCCGGGGGGCAAGAGACCCAGTACTTC. The J gene is TRBJ2-5, the V gene TRBV7-9, with 7 bases lining up with TRBD2. The CDR3 has 14 amino acids. V was pared by 0 bases and J by 2 bases, with 0 bases of the junction left unmatched. The germline CDR1 and CDR2 sequences are SEHNR and FQNEAQ (reference sequence).

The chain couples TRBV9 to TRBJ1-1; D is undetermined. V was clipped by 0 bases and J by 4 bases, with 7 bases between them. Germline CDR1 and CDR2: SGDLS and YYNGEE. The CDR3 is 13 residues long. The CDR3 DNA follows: TGTGCCAGCAGCGTAGATGTGGGCACTGAAGCTTTCTTT. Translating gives CASSVDVGTEAFF. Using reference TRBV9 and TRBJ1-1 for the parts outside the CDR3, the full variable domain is DSGVTQTPKHLITATGQRVTLRCSPRSGDLSVYWYQQSLDQGLQFLIQYYNGEERAKGNILERFSAQQFPDLHSELNLSSLELGDSALYFCASSVDVGTEAFFGQGTRLTVV.

CDR3 nucleotide sequence: TGTGCCAGCAGCCAGCGAGAAGAGACCCAGTACTTC. It is translated as CASSQREETQYF. The chain recombines TRBV14 with TRBJ2-5, with unresolved D. The CDR3 length is 12 residues. Germline-derived CDR1 and CDR2 are SGHDN and FVKESK. V lost 3 bases, J lost 3 bases, and 5 bases lay in between.

CDR3 nucleotides: TGCAGCGCCCGGGCCTCTGGAGCTTACAATGAGCAGTTCTTC. It codes for CSARASGAYNEQFF. The chain combines TRBV29-1 with TRBJ2-1; D gene ambiguous. With 7 bases removed from V and 4 bases from J, the gap between germline ends came to 17 bases. The CDR3 has 14 residues. The germline gives CDR1 SQVTM, CDR2 ANQGSEA.

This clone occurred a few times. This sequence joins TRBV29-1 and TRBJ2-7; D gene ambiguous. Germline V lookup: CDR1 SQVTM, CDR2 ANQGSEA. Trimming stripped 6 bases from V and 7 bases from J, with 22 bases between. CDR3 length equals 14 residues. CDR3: CSVLPQGFLREQYF. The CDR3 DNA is TGCAGCGTCCTGCCTCAAGGGTTTTTGAGAGAGCAGTACTTC.

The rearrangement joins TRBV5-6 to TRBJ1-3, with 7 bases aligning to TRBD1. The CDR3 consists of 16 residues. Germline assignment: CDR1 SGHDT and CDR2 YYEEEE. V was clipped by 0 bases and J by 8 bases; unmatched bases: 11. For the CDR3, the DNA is TGTGCCAGCAGCTTGGAGGTAGGGGGCTTGGATGACACCATATATTTT. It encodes CASSLEVGGLDDTIYF.

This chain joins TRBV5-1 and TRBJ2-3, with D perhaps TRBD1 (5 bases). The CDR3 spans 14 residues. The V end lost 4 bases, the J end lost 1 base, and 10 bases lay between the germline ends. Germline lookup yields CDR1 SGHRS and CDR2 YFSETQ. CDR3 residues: CASSAGSRTDTQYF. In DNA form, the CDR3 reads TGCGCCAGCAGCGCAGGGTCTCGCACAGATACGCAGTATTTT.

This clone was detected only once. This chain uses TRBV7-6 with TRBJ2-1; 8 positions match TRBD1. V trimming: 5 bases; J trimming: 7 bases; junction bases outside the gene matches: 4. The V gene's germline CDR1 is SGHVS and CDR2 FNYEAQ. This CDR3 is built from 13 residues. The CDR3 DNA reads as TGTGCCAGCAGCGGCAGGGGGCTGAATGAGCAGTTCTTC. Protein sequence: CASSGRGLNEQFF.

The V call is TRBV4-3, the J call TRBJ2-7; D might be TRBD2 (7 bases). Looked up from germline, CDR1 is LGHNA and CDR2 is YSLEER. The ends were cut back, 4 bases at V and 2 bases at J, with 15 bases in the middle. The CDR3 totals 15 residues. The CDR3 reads CASSRSGGGTYEQYF. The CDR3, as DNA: TGCGCCAGCAGCCGCTCCGGCGGGGGCACCTACGAGCAGTACTTC.

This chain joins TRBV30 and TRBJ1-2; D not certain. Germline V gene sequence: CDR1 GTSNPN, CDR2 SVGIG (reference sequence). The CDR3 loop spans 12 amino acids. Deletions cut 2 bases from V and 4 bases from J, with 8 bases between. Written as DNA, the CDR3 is TGTGCCTGGAGTAGAAGTACCTATGGCTACACCTTC. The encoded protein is CAWSRSTYGYTF.

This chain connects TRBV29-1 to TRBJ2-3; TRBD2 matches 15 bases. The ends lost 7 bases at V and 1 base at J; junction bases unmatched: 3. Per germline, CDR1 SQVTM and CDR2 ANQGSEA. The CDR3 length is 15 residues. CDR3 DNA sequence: TGCAGCGGGACTAGCGGGGGGGGAGGCACAGATACGCAGTATTTT. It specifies CSGTSGGGGTDTQYF.

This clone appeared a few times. The CDR3 protein is CAWSILGSTEAFF. The DNA of the CDR3 is TGTGCCTGGAGTATCTTAGGGAGCACTGAAGCTTTCTTT. This chain connects TRBV30 to TRBJ1-1; no firm D call. Trimming removed 2 bases at V and 4 bases at J, with 11 bases between. CDR3 size: 13 residues. From germline, CDR1 is GTSNPN and CDR2 SVGIG (reference sequence).

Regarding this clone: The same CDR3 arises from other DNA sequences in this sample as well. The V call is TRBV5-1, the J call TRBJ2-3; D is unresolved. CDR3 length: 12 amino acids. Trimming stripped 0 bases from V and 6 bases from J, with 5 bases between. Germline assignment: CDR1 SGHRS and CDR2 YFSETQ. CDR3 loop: CASSLETDTQYF. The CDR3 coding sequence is TGCGCCAGCAGCTTGGAAACCGATACGCAGTATTTT.

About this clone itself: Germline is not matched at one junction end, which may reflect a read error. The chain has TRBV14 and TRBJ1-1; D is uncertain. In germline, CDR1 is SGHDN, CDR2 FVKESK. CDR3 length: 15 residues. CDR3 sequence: CASSQVYRVNTEAFF. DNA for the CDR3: TGTGCCAGCAGCCAAGTATACAGAGTGAATACTGAAGCTTTCTTT.

The CDR3 sequence: CASSPGPFYNEQFF. The CDR3 nucleotides read TGCGCCAGCAGCCCCGGGCCCTTCTACAATGAGCAGTTCTTC. This rearrangement joins TRBV4-1 to TRBJ2-1; D is undetermined. Germline values: CDR1 MGHRA, CDR2 YSYEKL. Trimming left V 4 bases short and J 3 bases short, with 10 bases between. This CDR3 has 14 residues.

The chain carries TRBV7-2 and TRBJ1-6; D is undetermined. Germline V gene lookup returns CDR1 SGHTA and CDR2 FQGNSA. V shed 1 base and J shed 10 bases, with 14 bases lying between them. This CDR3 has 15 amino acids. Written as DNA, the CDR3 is TGTGCCAGCAGCTTAGGCAGCGCTTCCCACTCACCCCTCCACTTT. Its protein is CASSLGSASHSPLHF.

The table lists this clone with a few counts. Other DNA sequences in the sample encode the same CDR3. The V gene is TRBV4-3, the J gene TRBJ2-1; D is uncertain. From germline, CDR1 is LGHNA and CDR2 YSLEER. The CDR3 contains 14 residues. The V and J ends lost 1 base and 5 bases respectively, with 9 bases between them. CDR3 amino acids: CASSQGNRDNEQFF. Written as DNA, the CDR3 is TGCGCCAGCAGCCAAGGAAATCGAGACAATGAGCAGTTCTTC.